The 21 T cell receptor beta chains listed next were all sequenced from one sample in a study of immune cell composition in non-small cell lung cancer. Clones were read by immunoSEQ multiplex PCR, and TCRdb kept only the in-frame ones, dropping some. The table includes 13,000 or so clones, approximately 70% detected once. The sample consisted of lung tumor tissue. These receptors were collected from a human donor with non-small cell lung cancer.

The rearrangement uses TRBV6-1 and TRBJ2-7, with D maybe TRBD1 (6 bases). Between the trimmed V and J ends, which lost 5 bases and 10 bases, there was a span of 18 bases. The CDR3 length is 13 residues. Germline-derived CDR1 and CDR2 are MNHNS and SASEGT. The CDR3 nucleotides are TGTGCCAGCAGTTCGGGACAAACGCGACAACAGTACTTC. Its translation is CASSSGQTRQQYF.

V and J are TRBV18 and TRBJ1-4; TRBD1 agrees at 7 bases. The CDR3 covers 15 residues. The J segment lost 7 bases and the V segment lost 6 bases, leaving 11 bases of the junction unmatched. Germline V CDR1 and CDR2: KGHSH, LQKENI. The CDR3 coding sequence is TGTGCCAGCTCGCTCTCCGACAGGGATAGTGAAAAACTGTTTTTT. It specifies CASSLSDRDSEKLFF.

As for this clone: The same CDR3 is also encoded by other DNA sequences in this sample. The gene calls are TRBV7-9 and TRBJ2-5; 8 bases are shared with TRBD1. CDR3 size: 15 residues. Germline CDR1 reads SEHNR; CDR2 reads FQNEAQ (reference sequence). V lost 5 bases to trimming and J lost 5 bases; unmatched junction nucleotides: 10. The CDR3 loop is CASSVGTGGMETQYF. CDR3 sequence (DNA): TGTGCCAGCAGCGTAGGGACAGGTGGGATGGAGACCCAGTACTTC.

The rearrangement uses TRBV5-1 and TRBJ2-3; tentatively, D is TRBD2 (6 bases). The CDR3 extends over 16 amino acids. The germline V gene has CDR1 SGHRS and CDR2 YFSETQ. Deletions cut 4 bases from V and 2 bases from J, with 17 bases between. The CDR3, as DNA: TGCGCCAGCAGCCTGGAGGGAGCGACCCTCACAGATACGCAGTATTTT. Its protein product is CASSLEGATLTDTQYF.

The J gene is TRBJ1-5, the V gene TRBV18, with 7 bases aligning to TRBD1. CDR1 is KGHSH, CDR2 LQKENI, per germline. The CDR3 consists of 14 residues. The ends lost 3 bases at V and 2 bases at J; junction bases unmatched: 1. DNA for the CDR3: TGTGCCAGCTCACCCGGGACAGGCAATCAGCCCCAGCATTTT. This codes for CASSPGTGNQPQHF.

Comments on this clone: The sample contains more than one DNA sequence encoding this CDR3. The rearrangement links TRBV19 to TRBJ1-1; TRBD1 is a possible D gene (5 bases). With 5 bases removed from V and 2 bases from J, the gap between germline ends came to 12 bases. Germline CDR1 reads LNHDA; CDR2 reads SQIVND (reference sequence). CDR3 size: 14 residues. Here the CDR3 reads CASSEDRPNTEAFF. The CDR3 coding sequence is TGTGCCAGTAGTGAAGACAGACCAAACACTGAAGCTTTCTTT. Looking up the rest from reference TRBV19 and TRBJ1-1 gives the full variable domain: DGGITQSPKYLFRKEGQNVTLSCEQNLNHDAMYWYRQDPGQGLRLIYYSQIVNDFQKGDIAEGYSVSREKKESFPLTVTSAQKNPTAFYLCASSEDRPNTEAFFGQGTRLTVV.

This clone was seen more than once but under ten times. The CDR3 loop is CASSRTSGGVYNEQFF. The CDR3 nucleotides read TGTGCCAGCAGCCGGACTAGCGGGGGGGTCTACAATGAGCAGTTCTTC. V gene TRBV14 combines with J gene TRBJ2-1, with 15 bases that match TRBD2. Germline V gene sequence: CDR1 SGHDN, CDR2 FVKESK. The CDR3 runs 16 residues. Losses at the gene ends were 4 bases for V and 3 bases for J; bases not matched to a gene: 1.

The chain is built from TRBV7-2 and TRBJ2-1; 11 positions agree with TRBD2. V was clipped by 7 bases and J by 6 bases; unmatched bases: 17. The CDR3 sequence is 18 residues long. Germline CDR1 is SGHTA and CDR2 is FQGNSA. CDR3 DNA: TGTGCCAGCACCCCGCTAGCGGGGGGACCCCGTTTACTCAATGAGCAGTTCTTC. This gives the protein CASTPLAGGPRLLNEQFF.

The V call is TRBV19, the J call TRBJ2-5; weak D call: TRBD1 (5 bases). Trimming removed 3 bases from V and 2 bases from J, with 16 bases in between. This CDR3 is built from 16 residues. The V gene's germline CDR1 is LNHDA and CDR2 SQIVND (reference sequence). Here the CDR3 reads CASSITSGSRQETQYF. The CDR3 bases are TGTGCCAGTAGTATCACCTCAGGGTCTCGGCAAGAGACCCAGTACTTC.

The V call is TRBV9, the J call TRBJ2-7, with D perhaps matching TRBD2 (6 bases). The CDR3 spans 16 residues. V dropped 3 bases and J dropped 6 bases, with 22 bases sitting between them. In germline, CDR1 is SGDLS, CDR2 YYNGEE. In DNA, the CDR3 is TGTGCCAGCAGCGCCCGGGACTCCCAGCACTCCGTCGAGCAGTACTTC. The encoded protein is CASSARDSQHSVEQYF.

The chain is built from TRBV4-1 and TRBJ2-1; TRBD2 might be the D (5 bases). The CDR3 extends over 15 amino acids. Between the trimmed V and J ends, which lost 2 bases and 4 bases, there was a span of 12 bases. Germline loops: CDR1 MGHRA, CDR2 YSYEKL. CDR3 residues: CASSQPGLRYNEQFF. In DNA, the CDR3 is TGCGCCAGCAGCCAACCCGGACTCCGGTACAATGAGCAGTTCTTC.

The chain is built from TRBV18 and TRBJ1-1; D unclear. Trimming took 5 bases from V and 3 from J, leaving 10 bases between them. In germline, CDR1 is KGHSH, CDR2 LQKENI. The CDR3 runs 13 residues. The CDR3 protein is CASSSGEDTEAFF. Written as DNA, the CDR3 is TGTGCCAGCTCATCCGGAGAGGACACTGAAGCTTTCTTT.

As DNA, the CDR3 is TGCAGCGTGCGGGGGAGTTGGAACACTGAAGCTTTCTTT. It is translated as CSVRGSWNTEAFF. The V call is TRBV29-1, the J call TRBJ1-1; possibly TRBD1 for D (5 bases). The CDR3 is 13 amino acids. CDR1 and CDR2 (germline): SQVTM, ANQGSEA. The V end was cut by 6 bases, the J end by 1 base, with 12 bases between. The variable domain in full, completed from reference TRBV29-1 and TRBJ1-1, reads SAVISQKPSRDICQRGTSLTIQCQVDSQVTMMFWYRQQPGQSLTLIATANQGSEATYESGFVIDKFPISRPNLTFSTLTVSNMSPEDSSIYLCSVRGSWNTEAFFGQGTRLTVV.

CDR3 sequence (DNA): TGTGCCAGCAGCCCCGGCAGGAGGACCTACGAGCAGTACTTC. Translation gives CASSPGRRTYEQYF. The chain has TRBV5-5 and TRBJ2-7; the D gene is possibly TRBD2 (5 bases). This CDR3 comprises 14 residues. Deletions cut 4 bases from V and 2 bases from J, with 13 bases between. CDR1 and CDR2 (germline): SGHKS, YYEKEE (reference sequence).

The chain's CDR3 is CASSSSTGSYEQYF. The DNA of the CDR3 is TGTGCCAGCAGTTCCAGCACGGGGTCCTACGAGCAGTACTTC. This rearrangement joins TRBV28 to TRBJ2-7, with a weak D call TRBD2 (5 bases). Per germline, CDR1 MDHEN and CDR2 SYDVKM. The CDR3 covers 14 residues. V shed 4 bases and J shed 1 base, with 11 bases lying between them.

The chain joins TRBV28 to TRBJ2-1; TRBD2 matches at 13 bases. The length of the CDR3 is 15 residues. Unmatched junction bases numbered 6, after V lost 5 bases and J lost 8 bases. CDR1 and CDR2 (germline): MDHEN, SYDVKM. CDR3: CASSLGLAGVDEQFF. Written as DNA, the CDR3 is TGTGCCAGCAGTCTCGGACTAGCGGGAGTCGATGAGCAGTTCTTC.

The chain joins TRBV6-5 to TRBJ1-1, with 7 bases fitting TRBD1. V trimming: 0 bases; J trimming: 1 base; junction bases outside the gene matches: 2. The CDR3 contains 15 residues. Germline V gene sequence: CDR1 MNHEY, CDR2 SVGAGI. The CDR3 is CASSYSTGRNTEAFF. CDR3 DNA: TGTGCCAGCAGTTACTCGACAGGGAGGAACACTGAAGCTTTCTTT.

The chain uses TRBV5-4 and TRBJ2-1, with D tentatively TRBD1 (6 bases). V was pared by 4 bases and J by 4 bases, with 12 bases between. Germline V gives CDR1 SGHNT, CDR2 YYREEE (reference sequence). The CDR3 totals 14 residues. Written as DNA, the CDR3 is TGTGCCAGCAGCCCGACAGGATCTTACAATGAGCAGTTCTTC. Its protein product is CASSPTGSYNEQFF.

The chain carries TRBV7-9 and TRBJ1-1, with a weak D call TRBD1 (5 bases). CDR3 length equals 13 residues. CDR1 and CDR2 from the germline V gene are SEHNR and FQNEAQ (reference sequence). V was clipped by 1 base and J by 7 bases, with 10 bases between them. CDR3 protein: CASSLGTINEAFF. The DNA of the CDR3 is TGTGCCAGCAGCTTAGGGACAATCAATGAAGCTTTCTTT.

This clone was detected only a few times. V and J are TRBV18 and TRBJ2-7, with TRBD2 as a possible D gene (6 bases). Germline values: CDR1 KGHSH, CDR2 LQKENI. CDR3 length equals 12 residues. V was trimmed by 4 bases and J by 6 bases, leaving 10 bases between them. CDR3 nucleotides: TGTGCCAGCTCACGCGGGGTGTCCGAGCAGTACTTC. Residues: CASSRGVSEQYF.

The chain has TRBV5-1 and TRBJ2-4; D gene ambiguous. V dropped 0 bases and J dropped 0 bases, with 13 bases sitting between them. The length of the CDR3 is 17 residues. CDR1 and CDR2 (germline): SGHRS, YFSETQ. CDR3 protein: CASSLGPDTPAKNIQYF. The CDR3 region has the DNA TGCGCCAGCAGCTTGGGCCCTGACACGCCAGCCAAAAACATTCAGTACTTC.